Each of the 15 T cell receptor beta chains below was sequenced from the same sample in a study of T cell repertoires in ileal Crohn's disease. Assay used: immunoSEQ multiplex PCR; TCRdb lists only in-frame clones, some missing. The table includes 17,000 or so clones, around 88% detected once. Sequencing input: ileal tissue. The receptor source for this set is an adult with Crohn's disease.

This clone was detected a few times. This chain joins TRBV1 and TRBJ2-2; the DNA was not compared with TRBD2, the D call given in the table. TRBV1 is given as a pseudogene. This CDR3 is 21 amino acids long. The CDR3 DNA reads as TGCACCAGCAGCCAAGATAGTCCACGGACTAGCGGGAGCGAGAACACCGGGGAGCTGTTTTTT. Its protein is CTSSQDSPRTSGSENTGELFF.

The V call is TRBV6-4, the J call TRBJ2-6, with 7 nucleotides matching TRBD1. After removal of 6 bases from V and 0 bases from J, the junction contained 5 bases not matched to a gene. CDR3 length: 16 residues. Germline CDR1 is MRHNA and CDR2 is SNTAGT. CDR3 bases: TGTGCCAGCAGAGGGGGACAGAACTCTGGGGCCAACGTCCTGACTTTC. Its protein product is CASRGGQNSGANVLTF.

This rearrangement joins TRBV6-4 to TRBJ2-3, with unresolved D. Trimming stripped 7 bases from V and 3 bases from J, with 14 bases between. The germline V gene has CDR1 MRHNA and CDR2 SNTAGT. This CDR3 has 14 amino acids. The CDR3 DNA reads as TGTGCCAGCAAGTCCGTCAGTTCGACAGATACGCAGTATTTT. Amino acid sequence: CASKSVSSTDTQYF.

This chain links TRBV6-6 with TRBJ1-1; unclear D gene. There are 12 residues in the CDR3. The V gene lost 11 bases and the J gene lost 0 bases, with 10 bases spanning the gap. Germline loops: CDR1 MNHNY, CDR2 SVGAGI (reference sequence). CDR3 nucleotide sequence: TGTGCCTCCATGGACTTGAACACTGAAGCTTTCTTT. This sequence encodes CASMDLNTEAFF.

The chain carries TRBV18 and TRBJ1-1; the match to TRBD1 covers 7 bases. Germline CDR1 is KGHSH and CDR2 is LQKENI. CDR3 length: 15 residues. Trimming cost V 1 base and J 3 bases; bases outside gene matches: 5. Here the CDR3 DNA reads TGTGCCAGCTCACCACAGGGGGCATCGGACACTGAAGCTTTCTTT. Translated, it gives CASSPQGASDTEAFF.

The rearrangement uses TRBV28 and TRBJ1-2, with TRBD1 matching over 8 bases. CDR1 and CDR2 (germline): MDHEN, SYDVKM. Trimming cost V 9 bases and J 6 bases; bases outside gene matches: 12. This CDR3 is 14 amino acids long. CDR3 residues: CASTLDRARDGYTF. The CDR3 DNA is TGTGCCAGTACCTTGGACAGGGCCCGAGATGGCTACACCTTC.

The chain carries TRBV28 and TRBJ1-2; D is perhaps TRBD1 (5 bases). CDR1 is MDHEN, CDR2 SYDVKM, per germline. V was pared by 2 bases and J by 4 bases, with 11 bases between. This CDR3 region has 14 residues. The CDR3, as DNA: TGTGCCAGCAGTTTAGGGCAGGGTGGCTATGGCTACACCTTC. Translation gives CASSLGQGGYGYTF.

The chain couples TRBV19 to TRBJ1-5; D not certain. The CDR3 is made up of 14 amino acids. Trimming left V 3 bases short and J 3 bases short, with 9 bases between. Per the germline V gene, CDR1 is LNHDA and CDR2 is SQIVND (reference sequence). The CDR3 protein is CASSIPRNNQPQHF. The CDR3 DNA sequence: TGTGCCAGTAGTATCCCCAGGAACAATCAGCCCCAGCATTTT.

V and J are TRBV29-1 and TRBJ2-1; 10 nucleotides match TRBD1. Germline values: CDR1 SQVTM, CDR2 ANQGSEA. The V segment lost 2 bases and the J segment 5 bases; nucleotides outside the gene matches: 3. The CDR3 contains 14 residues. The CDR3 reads CSVERQGANNEQFF. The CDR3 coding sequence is TGCAGCGTTGAACGACAGGGGGCAAACAATGAGCAGTTCTTC.

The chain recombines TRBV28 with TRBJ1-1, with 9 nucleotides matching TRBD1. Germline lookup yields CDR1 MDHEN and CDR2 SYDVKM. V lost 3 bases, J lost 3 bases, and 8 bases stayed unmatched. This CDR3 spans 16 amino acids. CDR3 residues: CASSFGTGWRDTEAFF. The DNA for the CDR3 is TGTGCCAGCAGTTTCGGGACAGGGTGGAGGGACACTGAAGCTTTCTTT.

The CDR3 region has the DNA TGCGCCAGCAGACGGGACAGGAGTTTACACGAGCAGTACTTC. It is translated as CASRRDRSLHEQYF. This sequence joins TRBV10-2 and TRBJ2-7; 8 nucleotides line up with TRBD1. Trimming cost V 6 bases and J 5 bases; bases outside gene matches: 9. In germline, CDR1 is WSHSY, CDR2 SAAADI. CDR3 size: 14 residues.

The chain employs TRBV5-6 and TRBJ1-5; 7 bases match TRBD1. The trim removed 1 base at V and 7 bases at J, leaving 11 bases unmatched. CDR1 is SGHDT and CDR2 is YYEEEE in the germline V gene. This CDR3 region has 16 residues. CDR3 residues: CASSLTGVGGGQPQHF. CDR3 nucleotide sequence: TGTGCCAGCAGCTTGACGGGTGTAGGGGGCGGACAGCCCCAGCATTTT.

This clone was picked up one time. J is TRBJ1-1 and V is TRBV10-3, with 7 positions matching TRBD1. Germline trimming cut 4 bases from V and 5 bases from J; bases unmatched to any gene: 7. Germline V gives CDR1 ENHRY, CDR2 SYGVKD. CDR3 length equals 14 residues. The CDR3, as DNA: TGTGCCATCAGTGGGGGACAGCGGGAGACTGAAGCTTTCTTT. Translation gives CAISGGQRETEAFF.

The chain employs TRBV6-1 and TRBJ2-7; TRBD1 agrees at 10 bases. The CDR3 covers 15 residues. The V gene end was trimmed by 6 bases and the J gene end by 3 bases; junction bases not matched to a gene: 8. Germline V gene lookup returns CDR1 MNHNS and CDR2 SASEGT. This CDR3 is CASSIYRDRGYEQYF. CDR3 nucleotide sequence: TGTGCCAGCAGCATTTACCGGGACAGGGGCTACGAGCAGTACTTC.

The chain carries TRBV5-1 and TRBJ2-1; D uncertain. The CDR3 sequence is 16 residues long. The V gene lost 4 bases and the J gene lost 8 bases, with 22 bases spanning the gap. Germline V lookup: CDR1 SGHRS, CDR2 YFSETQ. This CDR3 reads CASSTAANRIVHEQFF. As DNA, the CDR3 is TGCGCCAGCAGCACGGCGGCTAATAGGATAGTCCATGAGCAGTTCTTC.